This record covers a single T cell receptor (beta chain). No antigen is known for it. MiXCR was run by TCRdb on the reads, yielding one entry per CDR3 protein. This table holds fewer than 350,000 distinct CDR3 sequences, around 29% found once. This record belongs to a study of T cell repertoires in cytomegalovirus infection. This clonotype was sampled from a human donor in good health (CMV status not recorded). Some clones in this sample may be carry-over from other donors' samples. Sequenced material: cultured PBMCs, taken from culture after CMV antigen stimulation.

The CDR3 region has the DNA TGTGCCAGCAGCCCACCGAGATGGGCAGGGAGCAACAATGAGCAGTTCTTC. This sequence encodes CASSPPRWAGSNNEQFF. The chain has TRBV7-9 and TRBJ2-1; D is possibly TRBD1 or TRBD2 (5 bases each). Germline CDR1 is SEHNR and CDR2 is FQNEAQ (reference sequence). Trimming left V 5 bases short and J 5 bases short, with 22 bases between. The CDR3 is 17 amino acids.